The 32 T cell receptor beta chains below all came from one sample that was sequenced in a study of post-analysis software for immune sequencing data. Findings of the study overall: Patients carried roughly 5 TRBV segments more frequently than controls did, and TRBV5-6, TRBV5-1 and TRBV20-1 were among them.

These receptors' targets are unknown. The TCR beta cDNA libraries contained unique molecular identifiers. TCRdb ran MiXCR on the PCR reads and lists one entry per CDR3 protein. The sample yields over 700,000 distinct CDR3 sequences, roughly 27% seen once. Material for sequencing was blood. These receptors all stem from a girl between 10 and 17 years old with multiple sclerosis.

This clonotype was observed many times. The J gene is TRBJ2-1, the V gene TRBV29-1; 7 bases align to TRBD1. Trimming removed 4 bases from V and 0 bases from J; junction bases left unmatched: 3. The CDR3 covers 14 residues. Germline assignment: CDR1 SQVTM and CDR2 ANQGSEA. Written as DNA, the CDR3 is TGCAGCGTTGCCGCAGGGGGCTCCTACAATGAGCAGTTCTTC. It encodes CSVAAGGSYNEQFF.

The chain links TRBV20-1 to TRBJ2-7; 8 bases fit TRBD2. This CDR3 is 14 amino acids long. Germline V CDR1 and CDR2: DFQATT, SNEGSKA (reference sequence). V lost 6 bases, J lost 3 bases, and 10 bases stayed unmatched. The CDR3 sequence is CSAPAGTRGYEQYF. In DNA form, the CDR3 reads TGCAGTGCGCCGGCCGGGACTAGGGGCTACGAGCAGTACTTC.

The V call is TRBV4-3, the J call TRBJ2-7; 10 bases line up with TRBD1. This CDR3 has 14 amino acids. Germline loops: CDR1 LGHNA, CDR2 YSLEER. The ends lost 3 bases at V and 3 bases at J; junction bases unmatched: 2. CDR3 DNA sequence: TGCGCCAGCAGCCAGACAGGGGGCGGCTACGAGCAGTACTTC. This codes for CASSQTGGGYEQYF.

The sample holds many counts of this clonotype. The V call is TRBV6-2 or TRBV6-3, the J call TRBJ2-7; TRBD1 matches at 7 bases. This CDR3 is built from 17 residues. Trimming cost V 6 bases and J 2 bases; bases outside gene matches: 16. Germline assignment: CDR1 MNHEY and CDR2 SVGEGT. CDR3 DNA sequence: TGTGCCAGCAGCTTTCAACCCTCGGGACAGCACCCCTACGAGCAGTACTTC. This translates into CASSFQPSGQHPYEQYF.

This clonotype occurred many times. V and J are TRBV7-2 and TRBJ2-7; 11 nucleotides agree with TRBD2. The CDR3 loop spans 17 amino acids. After removal of 5 bases from V and 2 bases from J, the junction contained 11 bases not matched to a gene. The germline CDR1 and CDR2 sequences are SGHTA and FQGNSA. The CDR3 here is CASSVQHGSGRAYEQYF. In DNA form, the CDR3 reads TGTGCCAGCAGCGTGCAGCACGGTAGCGGGAGGGCCTACGAGCAGTACTTC.

Only a few counts were recorded for this clonotype. The chain joins TRBV12-3 or TRBV12-4 to TRBJ1-6; 10 bases map to TRBD1. Trimming at V came to 4 bases and at J to 6 bases, leaving 3 bases not matched to a gene. The CDR3 runs 15 residues. The CDR3, as DNA: TGTGCCAGCAGTTGGGACAGGGGTAGTAATTCACCCCTCCACTTT. Translated: CASSWDRGSNSPLHF.

The chain couples TRBV18 to TRBJ2-5; 10 bases are shared with TRBD1. V shed 3 bases, J shed 5 bases, and the junction held 9 bases outside the gene matches. CDR1 is KGHSH, CDR2 LQKENI, per germline. This CDR3 is 16 amino acids long. Here the CDR3 DNA reads TGTGCCAGCTCACCGGGACAGGGGAATTTTCGCGAGACCCAGTACTTC. Amino acid sequence: CASSPGQGNFRETQYF.

This chain uses TRBV4-1 with TRBJ2-1; 11 bases map to TRBD2. The trim removed 1 base at V and 9 bases at J, leaving 5 bases unmatched. Germline-derived CDR1 and CDR2 are MGHRA and YSYEKL. The CDR3 is 15 residues long. The DNA for the CDR3 is TGCGCCAGCAGCCAAGTAGCGGGGGGGCTAATTGAGCAGTTCTTC. Its protein is CASSQVAGGLIEQFF.

The genes are TRBV5-5 and TRBJ2-2, with 7 bases matching TRBD1. This CDR3 region has 16 residues. The V and J ends lost 4 bases and 4 bases, in that order; junction bases with no gene match: 10. In germline, CDR1 is SGHKS, CDR2 YYEKEE (reference sequence). CDR3 bases: TGTGCCAGCAGCCTGACAGGGAATGTGGCCACCGGGGAGCTGTTTTTT. Translated: CASSLTGNVATGELFF.

This rearrangement joins TRBV5-5 to TRBJ2-3, with 10 positions matching TRBD1. Per the germline V gene, CDR1 is SGHKS and CDR2 is YYEKEE (reference sequence). CDR3 size: 18 residues. The trim removed 4 bases at V and 3 bases at J, leaving 14 bases unmatched. The CDR3 coding sequence is TGTGCCAGCAGCCCCGGTCCCGGGACAGGGGATGGGACAGATACGCAGTATTTT. This gives the protein CASSPGPGTGDGTDTQYF.

This clonotype turned up a few times. This chain joins TRBV10-3 and TRBJ2-1, with TRBD2 matching 9 bases. Germline-derived CDR1 and CDR2 are ENHRY and SYGVKD. The CDR3 loop spans 17 amino acids. Germline trimming cut 6 bases from V and 1 base from J; bases unmatched to any gene: 10. CDR3 residues: CAISPSGMGPSYNEQFF. The CDR3 nucleotides read TGTGCCATCAGCCCTAGCGGGATGGGACCTTCCTACAATGAGCAGTTCTTC.

The chain joins TRBV15 to TRBJ2-3, with a possible D match to TRBD2 (5 bases). Germline-derived CDR1 and CDR2 are LNHNV and YYDKDF (reference sequence). The CDR3 runs to 15 residues. The V and J ends lost 0 bases and 4 bases respectively, with 11 bases between them. The CDR3 protein is CATSRDPGGADTQYF. CDR3 coding DNA: TGTGCCACCAGCAGAGATCCCGGAGGCGCAGATACGCAGTATTTT.

The CDR3 loop is CASRLGNSNQPQHF. The CDR3 bases are TGTGCCAGCAGGTTGGGGAATAGCAATCAGCCCCAGCATTTT. This chain links TRBV12-3 or TRBV12-4 with TRBJ1-5; no reliable D call. Trimming left V 6 bases short and J 0 bases short, with 9 bases between. This CDR3 is built from 14 residues.

CDR3 bases: TGTGCCAGCAGCGCCGGGGCTGTTGGGGAGCTGTTTTTT. Translating gives CASSAGAVGELFF. The V call is TRBV9, the J call TRBJ2-2; either TRBD1 or TRBD2 may fit D (5 bases each). V lost 3 bases and J lost 8, with 11 bases in between. The CDR3 spans 13 residues. The V gene's germline CDR1 is SGDLS and CDR2 YYNGEE.

The chain combines TRBV20-1 with TRBJ1-1; a weak D match, TRBD1 (5 bases). V was shortened by 1 base and J by 6 bases, with 15 bases between the two germline ends. This CDR3 is built from 14 residues. CDR1 is DFQATT, CDR2 SNEGSKA, per germline (reference sequence). The chain's CDR3 is CSARVPGLGAEAFF. The DNA for the CDR3 is TGCAGTGCTAGAGTCCCAGGGCTTGGTGCTGAAGCTTTCTTT.

This clonotype was observed a few times. The chain joins TRBV10-3 to TRBJ1-6, with D possibly TRBD1 on 6 matching bases. Germline values: CDR1 ENHRY, CDR2 SYGVKD. This CDR3 contains 13 residues. Trimming left V 7 bases short and J 2 bases short, with 6 bases between. The CDR3, as DNA: TGTGCCATCACAGGGGCCTATAATTCACCCCTCCACTTT. This codes for CAITGAYNSPLHF.

CDR3 sequence (DNA): TGCAGTGCTAGGGAAAGCGGGACAGGGGGATACGAGCAGTACTTC. It specifies CSARESGTGGYEQYF. This chain uses TRBV20-1 with TRBJ2-7; 11 bases line up with TRBD1. V was pared by 3 bases and J by 4 bases, with 8 bases of the junction left unmatched. CDR3 length: 15 residues. From germline, CDR1 is DFQATT and CDR2 SNEGSKA (reference sequence).

This clonotype was counted a few times. The V gene is TRBV7-6, the J gene TRBJ2-7; 7 nucleotides align to TRBD2. V trimming: 1 base; J trimming: 0 bases; junction bases outside the gene matches: 6. The CDR3 consists of 16 residues. The germline V gene encodes CDR1 SGHVS and CDR2 FNYEAQ. CDR3 amino acids: CASSLVVAGRSYEQYF. DNA for the CDR3: TGTGCCAGCAGCTTAGTCGTAGCGGGTCGCTCCTACGAGCAGTACTTC.

This clonotype has only one observation. This chain uses TRBV20-1 with TRBJ2-5; TRBD2 matches 10 bases. The germline V gene encodes CDR1 DFQATT and CDR2 SNEGSKA (reference sequence). The V segment lost 8 bases and the J segment 1 base; nucleotides outside the gene matches: 7. The CDR3 is made up of 14 amino acids. The DNA for the CDR3 is TGCAGTACTACGCTAGCGGGAGTCCAAGAGACCCAGTACTTC. This codes for CSTTLAGVQETQYF.

This chain joins TRBV28 and TRBJ2-3, with D perhaps matching TRBD1 (6 bases). The CDR3 is 15 amino acids. Trimming pared 6 bases from V and 1 base from J, leaving 14 bases between. Per germline, CDR1 MDHEN and CDR2 SYDVKM. The CDR3 protein is CASSHRDQRTDTQYF. Written as DNA, the CDR3 is TGTGCCAGCAGCCACAGGGATCAACGCACAGATACGCAGTATTTT.

The chain couples TRBV20-1 to TRBJ2-1; 9 bases line up with TRBD2. CDR1 and CDR2 (germline): DFQATT, SNEGSKA (reference sequence). CDR3 length: 15 amino acids. V lost 0 bases and J lost 6; bases outside the gene matches: 6. DNA of the CDR3: TGCAGTGCTAGAGATTTGCTAGCGGGGAGCAATGAGCAGTTCTTC. Its translation: CSARDLLAGSNEQFF.

J is TRBJ2-7 and V is TRBV2; a weak D match, TRBD1 (6 bases). The CDR3 length is 13 residues. Trimming stripped 6 bases from V and 2 bases from J, with 11 bases between. Germline V gene sequence: CDR1 SNHLY, CDR2 FYNNEI. The CDR3 sequence: CASSDDRTYEQYF. CDR3 DNA: TGTGCCAGCAGCGATGACAGGACCTACGAGCAGTACTTC.

This clonotype was observed at least ten times. This chain connects TRBV7-8 to TRBJ2-1; 8 positions agree with TRBD2. The CDR3 has 16 residues. Germline values: CDR1 SGHVS, CDR2 FQNEAQ. The V gene end was trimmed by 6 bases and the J gene end by 6 bases; junction bases not matched to a gene: 13. CDR3 nucleotide sequence: TGTGCCAGCAGTGCTCTCCATAGCGGGATCGGCAATGAGCAGTTCTTC. Translated: CASSALHSGIGNEQFF.

The chain carries TRBV5-1 and TRBJ1-1, with a possible D match to TRBD1 (5 bases). Per germline, CDR1 SGHRS and CDR2 YFSETQ. V lost 4 bases and J 9 bases, leaving 13 bases between the germline ends. The CDR3 loop spans 12 amino acids. CDR3 in amino acids: CASSPGGSQAFF. In nucleotides, the CDR3 is TGCGCCAGCAGCCCTGGGGGGAGCCAAGCTTTCTTT.

The CDR3 region is CASSYPGGNTGELFF. The CDR3 nucleotides are TGTGCCAGCAGTTATCCGGGGGGGAACACCGGGGAGCTGTTTTTT. This chain uses TRBV6-5 with TRBJ2-2, with 7 bases matching TRBD2. The germline CDR1 and CDR2 sequences are MNHEY and SVGAGI. The CDR3 has 15 residues. Trimming removed 3 bases from V and 1 base from J; junction bases left unmatched: 2.

The chain has TRBV9 and TRBJ1-1; weak D call: TRBD1 (5 bases). Germline V gene data show CDR1 as SGDLS and CDR2 as YYNGEE. The ends were cut back, 4 bases at V and 3 bases at J, with 13 bases in the middle. CDR3 length: 14 amino acids. CDR3 amino acids: CASSPGRGDTEAFF. As DNA, the CDR3 is TGTGCCAGCAGCCCCGGGAGGGGAGACACTGAAGCTTTCTTT. Full variable domain (missing parts from reference TRBV9 and TRBJ1-1): DSGVTQTPKHLITATGQRVTLRCSPRSGDLSVYWYQQSLDQGLQFLIQYYNGEERAKGNILERFSAQQFPDLHSELNLSSLELGDSALYFCASSPGRGDTEAFFGQGTRLTVV.

The V call is TRBV20-1, the J call TRBJ2-4; TRBD1 agrees at 9 bases. The CDR3 has 18 residues. With 4 bases clipped from V and 8 bases from J, the junction kept 21 bases outside the gene matches. Germline V gene data show CDR1 as DFQATT and CDR2 as SNEGSKA (reference sequence). The CDR3 region has the DNA TGCAGTGCTAAGGATTACCGGGACAGGGAGGGGGTCTCCGACATTCAGTACTTC. It encodes CSAKDYRDREGVSDIQYF.

Regarding this clonotype: An end of the junction differs from the germline gene, which may be a read error. The chain has TRBV6-5 and TRBJ2-1; 8 nucleotides align to TRBD2. CDR1 is MNHEY, CDR2 SVGAGI, per germline. The CDR3 sequence is 15 residues long. The CDR3 spells CASRDAGGLNNEQLF. DNA of the CDR3: TGTGCCAGCAGGGACGCGGGGGGCCTCAACAATGAGCAGTTATTC.

This clonotype was seen a handful of times. J is TRBJ2-5 and V is TRBV20-1; D may be TRBD1 (6 bases). The J call may be in error: the DNA end matches TRBJ2-7 better. Germline assignment: CDR1 DFQATT and CDR2 SNEGSKA (reference sequence). The CDR3 runs to 15 residues. CDR3 nucleotides: TGCAGTGCTAGAGGTCTTTCAGGGGCGACTAACGAGCAGTACTTC. Translated: CSARGLSGATNEQYF.

This clonotype is a singleton in its sample. A much larger clone is a single base away; this may be a read error. The chain couples TRBV29-1 to TRBJ2-7; 8 bases map to TRBD1. The CDR3 spans 12 residues. Losses at the gene ends were 7 bases for V and 1 base for J; bases not matched to a gene: 3. Germline assignment: CDR1 SQVTM and CDR2 ANQGSEA. The CDR3 sequence: CSGWDRSYEQYF. DNA for the CDR3: TGCAGCGGGTGGGACAGGTCCTACGAGCAGTACTTC.

This rearrangement joins TRBV12-3 or TRBV12-4 to TRBJ2-3; no clear D. The CDR3 spans 17 residues. Trimming pared 1 base from V and 4 bases from J, leaving 18 bases between. The CDR3 region has the DNA TGTGCCAGCAGTTTAGTGTGGACGCCCAGTCGTCCAGATACGCAGTATTTT. It codes for CASSLVWTPSRPDTQYF.

This chain uses TRBV10-3 with TRBJ2-5; no clear D. This CDR3 comprises 11 residues. The germline gives CDR1 ENHRY, CDR2 SYGVKD. The germline V and J ends were trimmed by 7 bases and 6 bases, with 9 bases remaining between them. CDR3 bases: TGTGCCATCATGGCCGAAAAGACCCAGTACTTC. It codes for CAIMAEKTQYF.